One and the same sample provided the 2 T cell receptor beta chains below, sequenced in a study of T cells in Graves' hyperthyroidism and ophthalmopathy. Amplified TCR beta CDR3 regions derived from RNA transcripts. Researchers ran a first-round RT-PCR on the TCR CDR3 using the HTBI primer set. TCRdb processed the multiplex PCR reads anew with MiXCR; each CDR3 protein has one entry. The sample yields 620,000 or so distinct CDR3 sequences, about 14% seen once. Sequenced input: blood. These receptors came from a woman in her fifties or sixties with Graves' ophthalmopathy.

About this clonotype itself: A much more abundant neighbour one base away suggests this may be a read error. V and J are TRBV12-3 or TRBV12-4 and TRBJ1-1; D is ambiguous. The CDR3 is 12 residues long. CDR3 nucleotides: TGTGCCAGCAGTTCCGTTATTCCTGAAGCTCTCTTT. It yields the protein CASSSVIPEALF.

This clonotype was found a few times. CDR3 bases: TGCGCCAGCAGCCACCCTCCGGAGCGTCTTGGGACCAAAAACATTCAGTACTTC. Its translation: CASSHPPERLGTKNIQYF. This sequence joins TRBV4-1 and TRBJ2-4, with D uncertain. The CDR3 is made up of 18 amino acids. The V and J ends lost 3 bases and 2 bases respectively, with 20 bases between them. Looked up from germline, CDR1 is MGHRA and CDR2 is YSYEKL.